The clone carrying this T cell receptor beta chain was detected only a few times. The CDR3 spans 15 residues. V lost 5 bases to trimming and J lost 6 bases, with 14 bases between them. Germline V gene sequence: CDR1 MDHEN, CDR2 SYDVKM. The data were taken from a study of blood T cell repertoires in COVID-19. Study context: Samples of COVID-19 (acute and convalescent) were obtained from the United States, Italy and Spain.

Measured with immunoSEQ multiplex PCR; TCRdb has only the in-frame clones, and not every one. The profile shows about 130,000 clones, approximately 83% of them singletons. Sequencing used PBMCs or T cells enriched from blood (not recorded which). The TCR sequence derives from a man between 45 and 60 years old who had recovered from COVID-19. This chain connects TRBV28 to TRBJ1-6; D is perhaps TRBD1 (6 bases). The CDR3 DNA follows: TGTGCCAGCAGTACCCAGACAGGATTTAATTCACCCCTCCACTTT. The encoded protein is CASSTQTGFNSPLHF. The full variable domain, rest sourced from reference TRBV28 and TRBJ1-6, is DVKVTQSSRYLVKRTGEKVFLECVQDMDHENMFWYRQDPGLGLRLIYFSYDVKMKEKGDIPEGYSVSREKKERFSLILESASTNQTSMYLCASSTQTGFNSPLHFGNGTRLTVT.